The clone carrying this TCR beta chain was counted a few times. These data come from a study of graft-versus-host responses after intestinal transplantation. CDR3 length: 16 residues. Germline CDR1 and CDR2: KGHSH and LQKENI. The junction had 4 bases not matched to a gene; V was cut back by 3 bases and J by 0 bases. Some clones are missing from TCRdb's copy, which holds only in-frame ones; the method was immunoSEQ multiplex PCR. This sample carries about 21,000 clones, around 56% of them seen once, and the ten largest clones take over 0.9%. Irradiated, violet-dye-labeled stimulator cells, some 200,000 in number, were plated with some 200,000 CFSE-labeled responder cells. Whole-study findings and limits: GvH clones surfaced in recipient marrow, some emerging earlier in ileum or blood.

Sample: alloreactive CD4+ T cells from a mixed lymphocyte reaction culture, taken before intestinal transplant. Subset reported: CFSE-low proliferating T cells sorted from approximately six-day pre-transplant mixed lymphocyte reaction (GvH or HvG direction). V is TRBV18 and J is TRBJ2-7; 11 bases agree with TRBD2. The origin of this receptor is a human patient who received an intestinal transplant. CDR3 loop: CASSPGTSGLSYEQYF. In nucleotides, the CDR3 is TGTGCCAGCTCACCTGGGACTAGCGGCCTCTCCTACGAGCAGTACTTC.